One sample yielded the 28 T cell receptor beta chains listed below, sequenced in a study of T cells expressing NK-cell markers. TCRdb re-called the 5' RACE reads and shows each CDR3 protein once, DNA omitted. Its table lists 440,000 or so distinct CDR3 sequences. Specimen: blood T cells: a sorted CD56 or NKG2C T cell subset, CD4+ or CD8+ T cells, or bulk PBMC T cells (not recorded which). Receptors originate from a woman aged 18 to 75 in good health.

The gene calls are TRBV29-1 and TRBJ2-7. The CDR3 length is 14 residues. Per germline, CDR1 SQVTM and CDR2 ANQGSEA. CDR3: CSVAAADYSYEQYF.

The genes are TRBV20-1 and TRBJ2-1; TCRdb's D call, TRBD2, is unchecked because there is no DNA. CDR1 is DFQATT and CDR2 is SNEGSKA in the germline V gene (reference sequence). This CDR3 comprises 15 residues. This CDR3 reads CSARAPSGGYNEQFF.

CDR3 sequence: CASTESGTSGIGELFF. The rearrangement joins TRBV7-9 to TRBJ2-2; TCRdb reports TRBD2, a call that lacks DNA to check it against. The germline gives CDR1 SEHNR, CDR2 FQNEAQ (reference sequence). The CDR3 totals 16 residues.

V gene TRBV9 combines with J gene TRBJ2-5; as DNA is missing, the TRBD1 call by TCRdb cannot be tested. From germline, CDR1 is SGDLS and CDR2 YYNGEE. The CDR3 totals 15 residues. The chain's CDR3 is CASSVEGHLQETQYF.

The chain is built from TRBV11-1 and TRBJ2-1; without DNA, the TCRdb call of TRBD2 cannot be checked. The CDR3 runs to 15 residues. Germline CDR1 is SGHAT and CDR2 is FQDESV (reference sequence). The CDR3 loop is CASSPTLADDNEQFF.

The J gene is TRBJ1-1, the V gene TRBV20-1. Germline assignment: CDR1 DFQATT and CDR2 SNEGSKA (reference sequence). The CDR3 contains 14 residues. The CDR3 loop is CSAPTAGTRTEAFF.

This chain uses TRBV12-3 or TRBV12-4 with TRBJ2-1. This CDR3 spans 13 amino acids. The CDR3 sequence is CASSLFRSNEQFF.

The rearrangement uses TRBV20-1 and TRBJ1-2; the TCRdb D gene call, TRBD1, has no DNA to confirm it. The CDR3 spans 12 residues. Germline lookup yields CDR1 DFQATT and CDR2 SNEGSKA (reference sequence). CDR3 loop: CSAKQGGYGYTF.

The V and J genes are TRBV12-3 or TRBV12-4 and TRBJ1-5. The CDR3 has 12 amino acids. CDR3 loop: CASSRSNQPQHF.

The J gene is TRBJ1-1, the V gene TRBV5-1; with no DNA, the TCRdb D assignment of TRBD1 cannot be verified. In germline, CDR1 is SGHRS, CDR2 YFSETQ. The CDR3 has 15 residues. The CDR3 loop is CASSFQAGAGTEAFF.

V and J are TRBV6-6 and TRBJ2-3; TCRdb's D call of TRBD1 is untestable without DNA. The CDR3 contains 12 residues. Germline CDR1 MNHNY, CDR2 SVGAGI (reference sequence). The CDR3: CASGQSTDTQYF.

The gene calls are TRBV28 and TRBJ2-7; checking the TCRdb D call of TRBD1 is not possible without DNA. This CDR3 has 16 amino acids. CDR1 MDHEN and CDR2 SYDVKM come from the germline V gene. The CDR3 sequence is CASSSSGATNPYEQYF.

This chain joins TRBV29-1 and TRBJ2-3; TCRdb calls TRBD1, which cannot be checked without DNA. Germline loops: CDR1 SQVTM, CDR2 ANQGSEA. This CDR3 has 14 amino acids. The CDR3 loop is CSVEGWRDRNTQYF.

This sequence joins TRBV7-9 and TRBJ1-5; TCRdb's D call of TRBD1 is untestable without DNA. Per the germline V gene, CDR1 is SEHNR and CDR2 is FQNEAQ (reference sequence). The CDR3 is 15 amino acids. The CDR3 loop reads CASSLTEYSNQPQHF.

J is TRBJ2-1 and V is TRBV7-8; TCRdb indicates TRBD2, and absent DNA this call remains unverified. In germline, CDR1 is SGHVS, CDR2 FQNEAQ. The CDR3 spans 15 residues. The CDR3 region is CASSPGTSGRDEQFF.

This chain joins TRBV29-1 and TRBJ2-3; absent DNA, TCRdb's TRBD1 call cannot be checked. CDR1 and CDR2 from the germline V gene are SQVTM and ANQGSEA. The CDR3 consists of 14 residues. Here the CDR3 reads CSPLRREKSDTQYF.

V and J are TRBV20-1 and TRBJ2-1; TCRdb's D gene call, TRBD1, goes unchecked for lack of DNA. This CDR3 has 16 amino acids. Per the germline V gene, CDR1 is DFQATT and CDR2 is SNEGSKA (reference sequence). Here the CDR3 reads CSAAEPPGQTYNEQFF.

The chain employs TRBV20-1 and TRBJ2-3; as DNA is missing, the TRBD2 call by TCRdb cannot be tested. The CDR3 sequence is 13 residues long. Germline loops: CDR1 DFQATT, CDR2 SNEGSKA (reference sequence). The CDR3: CGGTSGSPDTQYF.

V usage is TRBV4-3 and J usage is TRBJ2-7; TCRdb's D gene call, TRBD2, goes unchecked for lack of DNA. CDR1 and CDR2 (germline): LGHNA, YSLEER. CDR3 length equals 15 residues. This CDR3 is CASSQGSGPTYEQYF.

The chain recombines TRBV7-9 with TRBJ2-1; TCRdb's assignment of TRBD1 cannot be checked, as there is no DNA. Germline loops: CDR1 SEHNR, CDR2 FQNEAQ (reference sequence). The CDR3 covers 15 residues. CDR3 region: CASSPGGTGDNEQFF.

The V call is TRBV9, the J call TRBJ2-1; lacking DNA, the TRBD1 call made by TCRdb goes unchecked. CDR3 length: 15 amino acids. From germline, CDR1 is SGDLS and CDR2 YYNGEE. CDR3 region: CASSVGGGTYNEQFF.

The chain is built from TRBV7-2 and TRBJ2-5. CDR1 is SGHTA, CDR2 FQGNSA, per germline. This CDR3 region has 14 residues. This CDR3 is CASSDLGWGETQYF.

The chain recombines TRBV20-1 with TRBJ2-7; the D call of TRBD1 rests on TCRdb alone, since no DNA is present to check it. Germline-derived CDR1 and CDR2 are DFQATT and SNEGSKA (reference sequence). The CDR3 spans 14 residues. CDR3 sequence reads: CSIDGRGSPYEQYF.

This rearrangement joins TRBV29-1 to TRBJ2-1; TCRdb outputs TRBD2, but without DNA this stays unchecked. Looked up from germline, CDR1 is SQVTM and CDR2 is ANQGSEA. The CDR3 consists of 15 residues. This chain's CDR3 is CSVASSGSGYNDQFF.

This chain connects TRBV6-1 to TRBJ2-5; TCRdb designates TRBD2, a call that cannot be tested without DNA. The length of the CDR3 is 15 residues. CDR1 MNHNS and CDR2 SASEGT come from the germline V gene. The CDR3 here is CASGRGLAGSETQYF.

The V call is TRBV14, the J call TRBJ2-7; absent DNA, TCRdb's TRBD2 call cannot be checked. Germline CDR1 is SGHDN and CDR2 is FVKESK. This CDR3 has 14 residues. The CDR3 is CASSRGLASYEQYF.

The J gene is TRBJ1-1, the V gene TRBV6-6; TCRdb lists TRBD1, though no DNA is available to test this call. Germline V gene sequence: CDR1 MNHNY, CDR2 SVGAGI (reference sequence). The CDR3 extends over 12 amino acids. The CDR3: CASSYAQGEAFF.

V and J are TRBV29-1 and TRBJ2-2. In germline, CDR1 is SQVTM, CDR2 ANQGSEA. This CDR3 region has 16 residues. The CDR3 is CSVPLLGPEYTGELFF.